These 18 T cell receptor beta chains came from one sample sequenced in a study of T cell responses to AZD1222 COVID-19 vaccine. Sequencing used immunoSEQ multiplex PCR; TCRdb keeps in-frame clones, though not all of them. The repertoire holds tens of thousands of clones, with more than 80% as singletons. This sample comprised peripheral blood, obtained on day 0 of MenACWY control vaccination. Source of these receptors: an adult in good health.

This clone was seen only once. This same CDR3 is encoded by further DNA sequences in the sample. The V call is TRBV6-5, the J call TRBJ2-2, with unresolved D. This CDR3 spans 16 amino acids. CDR1 and CDR2 (germline): MNHEY, SVGAGI. V dropped 0 bases and J dropped 2 bases, with 10 bases sitting between them. The CDR3 DNA is TGTGCCAGCAGTTACTCGAGACGGACCAACACCGGGGAGCTGTTTTTT. Encoded protein: CASSYSRRTNTGELFF.

V and J are TRBV28 and TRBJ2-5, with TRBD2 matching 8 bases. The V segment lost 6 bases and the J segment 2 bases; nucleotides outside the gene matches: 14. The CDR3 spans 17 residues. CDR1 and CDR2 (germline): MDHEN, SYDVKM. CDR3: CASRAAFSGSPQETQYF. The CDR3 coding sequence is TGTGCCAGCAGGGCCGCCTTCAGCGGGAGTCCTCAAGAGACCCAGTACTTC.

The chain recombines TRBV7-8 with TRBJ1-2; 7 bases are shared with TRBD1. CDR1 is SGHVS and CDR2 is FQNEAQ in the germline V gene. The CDR3 consists of 15 residues. With V trimmed by 5 bases and J by 6 bases, 12 bases remained unmatched. The CDR3 spells CASSTNRAGGDGYTF. The CDR3 bases are TGTGCCAGCAGCACAAACCGGGCAGGGGGAGATGGCTACACCTTC. Complete variable domain (other parts from reference TRBV7-8 and TRBJ1-2): GAGVSQSPRYKVAKRGQDVALRCDPISGHVSLFWYQQALGQGPEFLTYFQNEAQLDKSGLPSDRFFAERPEGSVSTLKIQRTQQEDSAVYLCASSTNRAGGDGYTFGSGTRLTVV.

V is TRBV7-9 and J is TRBJ2-2; perhaps D is TRBD1 or TRBD2 (5 bases each). V lost 0 bases, J lost 3 bases, and 14 bases lay in between. The CDR3 runs 17 residues. Germline lookup yields CDR1 SEHNR and CDR2 FQNEAQ (reference sequence). CDR3 DNA sequence: TGTGCCAGCAGCTTAGCGGAGAGGGGCTTCGACACCGGGGAGCTGTTTTTT. This codes for CASSLAERGFDTGELFF.

The chain recombines TRBV6-2 or TRBV6-3 with TRBJ2-4; TRBD2 aligns across 7 bases. The length of the CDR3 is 15 residues. V gave up 2 bases and J gave up 3 bases; unmatched junction bases: 4. Per the germline V gene, CDR1 is MNHEY and CDR2 is SVGEGT. The CDR3 spells CASSYGGVGKNIQYF. CDR3 sequence (DNA): TGTGCCAGCAGTTACGGGGGGGTTGGCAAAAACATTCAGTACTTC.

The CDR3 nucleotides read TGTGCCAGCACTCCTAGCGGGGTAGGCACAGATACGCAGTATTTT. As protein: CASTPSGVGTDTQYF. The genes are TRBV7-2 and TRBJ2-3, with TRBD2 matching 9 bases. Germline values: CDR1 SGHTA, CDR2 FQGNSA. There are 15 residues in the CDR3. V shed 7 bases and J 1 base; nucleotides not matched to a gene: 6.

Many counts were recorded for this clone. The same CDR3 arises from other DNA sequences in this sample as well. The V gene is TRBV15, the J gene TRBJ1-4; D gene uncertain. V was shortened by 5 bases and J by 8 bases, with 12 bases between the two germline ends. The CDR3 runs to 13 residues. The germline V gene has CDR1 LNHNV and CDR2 YYDKDF (reference sequence). The CDR3 here is CATSPSRREKLFF. CDR3 in DNA: TGTGCCACCAGCCCCTCCCGGAGAGAAAAACTGTTTTTT.

This clone was recorded once. J is TRBJ1-3 and V is TRBV27, with 7 bases that match TRBD1. Per the germline V gene, CDR1 is MNHEY and CDR2 is SMNVEV (reference sequence). The CDR3 has 16 residues. The trim removed 6 bases at V and 0 bases at J, leaving 8 bases unmatched. The CDR3 nucleotides are TGTGCCAGCAGCTCCGGACAGGCCGTCTCTGGAAACACCATATATTTT. This sequence encodes CASSSGQAVSGNTIYF.

The V and J genes are TRBV7-9 and TRBJ1-1, with 7 bases fitting TRBD1. V gave up 7 bases and J gave up 4 bases; unmatched junction bases: 12. The CDR3 has 15 amino acids. CDR1 is SEHNR and CDR2 is FQNEAQ in the germline V gene (reference sequence). CDR3 region: CASIKQGSVGTEAFF. The CDR3, as DNA: TGTGCCAGCATCAAACAGGGGTCGGTGGGCACTGAAGCTTTCTTT.

This sequence joins TRBV28 and TRBJ2-1; D may be TRBD1 (6 bases). The CDR3 covers 15 residues. Looked up from germline, CDR1 is MDHEN and CDR2 is SYDVKM. V was shortened by 5 bases and J by 7 bases, with 18 bases between the two germline ends. The DNA of the CDR3 is TGTGCCAGCAGTCTGGGGGCTAGGGGTAGGAATGAGCAGTTCTTC. Encoded protein: CASSLGARGRNEQFF.

This rearrangement joins TRBV4-3 to TRBJ2-3; D not certain. Germline V gene lookup returns CDR1 LGHNA and CDR2 YSLEER. This CDR3 contains 15 residues. V gave up 1 base and J gave up 2 bases, with 10 bases separating them. The CDR3 region is CASSQVLGSTDTQYF. The CDR3, as DNA: TGCGCCAGCAGCCAAGTTTTAGGCTCCACAGATACGCAGTATTTT.

This chain connects TRBV6-5 to TRBJ1-4; D perhaps matches TRBD1 (5 bases). In germline, CDR1 is MNHEY, CDR2 SVGAGI. CDR3 length equals 15 residues. V gave up 5 bases and J gave up 4 bases, with 14 bases separating them. The CDR3 sequence is CASSQRQQINEKLFF. Written as DNA, the CDR3 is TGTGCCAGCAGTCAGCGACAGCAAATTAATGAAAAACTGTTTTTT.

This rearrangement joins TRBV20-1 to TRBJ1-2; D may be TRBD1 (5 bases). CDR1 is DFQATT and CDR2 is SNEGSKA in the germline V gene (reference sequence). The CDR3 covers 12 residues. The V and J ends lost 3 bases and 2 bases respectively, with 7 bases between them. The CDR3 DNA sequence: TGCAGTGCTAGTAAGGGGAACTATGGCTACACCTTC. It yields the protein CSASKGNYGYTF.

V gene TRBV7-2 combines with J gene TRBJ2-5; D is possibly TRBD2 (6 bases). V shed 8 bases and J shed 2 bases, with 15 bases lying between them. The CDR3 loop spans 14 amino acids. Germline V lookup: CDR1 SGHTA, CDR2 FQGNSA. CDR3 DNA sequence: TGTGCCAGCGCCAGAGGGAGGTTACAAGAGACCCAGTACTTC. This gives the protein CASARGRLQETQYF.

The chain couples TRBV9 to TRBJ2-1, with 9 bases fitting TRBD1. From germline, CDR1 is SGDLS and CDR2 YYNGEE. Germline trimming cut 6 bases from V and 9 bases from J; bases unmatched to any gene: 16. This CDR3 region has 16 residues. The CDR3 spells CASTPFAGQGSLEQFF. The CDR3 coding sequence is TGTGCCAGCACCCCATTCGCGGGACAGGGTTCACTTGAGCAGTTCTTC.

This chain joins TRBV24-1 and TRBJ2-2, with 10 bases matching TRBD1. Germline trimming cut 4 bases from V and 5 bases from J; bases unmatched to any gene: 6. Germline assignment: CDR1 KGHDR and CDR2 SFDVKD. The CDR3 loop spans 16 amino acids. CDR3 nucleotide sequence: TGTGCCACCAGTGACCCTCCGGGACAGGGGACCGGGGAGCTGTTTTTT. Translated, it gives CATSDPPGQGTGELFF.

This clone was picked up one time. This chain links TRBV11-3 with TRBJ2-1; maybe TRBD2 (5 bases). V was pared by 1 base and J by 5 bases, with 12 bases between. Germline-derived CDR1 and CDR2 are SGHNT and YENEEA. The CDR3 consists of 15 residues. In DNA form, the CDR3 reads TGTGCCAGCAGCTTAGCCCTCGGGGTTCACAATGAGCAGTTCTTC. Translated: CASSLALGVHNEQFF. Using reference TRBV11-3 and TRBJ2-1 for the parts outside the CDR3, the full variable domain is EAGVVQSPRYKIIEKKQPVAFWCNPISGHNTLYWYLQNLGQGPELLIRYENEEAVDDSQLPKDRFSAERLKGVDSTLKIQPAELGDSAVYLCASSLALGVHNEQFFGPGTRLTVL.

The chain uses TRBV27 and TRBJ1-5, with 8 nucleotides matching TRBD1. V shed 8 bases, J shed 9 bases, and the junction held 12 bases outside the gene matches. CDR3 length equals 14 residues. CDR1 and CDR2 from the germline V gene are MNHEY and SMNVEV (reference sequence). The DNA of the CDR3 is TGTGCCAGCCGTGGGGCAGGGGGCTCCCGGCCCCAGCATTTT. Translated, it gives CASRGAGGSRPQHF.